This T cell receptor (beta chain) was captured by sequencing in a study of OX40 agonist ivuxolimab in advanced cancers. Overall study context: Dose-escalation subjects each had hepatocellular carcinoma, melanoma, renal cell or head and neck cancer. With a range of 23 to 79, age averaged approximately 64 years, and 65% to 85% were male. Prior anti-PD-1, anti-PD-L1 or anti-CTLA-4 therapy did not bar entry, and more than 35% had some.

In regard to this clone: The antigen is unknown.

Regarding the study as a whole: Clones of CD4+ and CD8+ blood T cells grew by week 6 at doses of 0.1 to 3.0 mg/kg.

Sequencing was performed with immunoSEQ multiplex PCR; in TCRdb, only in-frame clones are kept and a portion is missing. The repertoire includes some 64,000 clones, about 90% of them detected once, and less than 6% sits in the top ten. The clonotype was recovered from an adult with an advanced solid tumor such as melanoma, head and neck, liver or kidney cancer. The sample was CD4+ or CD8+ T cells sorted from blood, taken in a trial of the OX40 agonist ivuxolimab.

CDR3 region: CATLKAGTNTGELFF. DNA for the CDR3: TGTGCAACCCTAAAGGCGGGAACGAACACCGGGGAGCTGTTTTTT. The chain joins TRBV27 to TRBJ2-2; maybe TRBD2 (6 bases). Germline CDR1 reads MNHEY; CDR2 reads SMNVEV (reference sequence). The CDR3 totals 15 residues.